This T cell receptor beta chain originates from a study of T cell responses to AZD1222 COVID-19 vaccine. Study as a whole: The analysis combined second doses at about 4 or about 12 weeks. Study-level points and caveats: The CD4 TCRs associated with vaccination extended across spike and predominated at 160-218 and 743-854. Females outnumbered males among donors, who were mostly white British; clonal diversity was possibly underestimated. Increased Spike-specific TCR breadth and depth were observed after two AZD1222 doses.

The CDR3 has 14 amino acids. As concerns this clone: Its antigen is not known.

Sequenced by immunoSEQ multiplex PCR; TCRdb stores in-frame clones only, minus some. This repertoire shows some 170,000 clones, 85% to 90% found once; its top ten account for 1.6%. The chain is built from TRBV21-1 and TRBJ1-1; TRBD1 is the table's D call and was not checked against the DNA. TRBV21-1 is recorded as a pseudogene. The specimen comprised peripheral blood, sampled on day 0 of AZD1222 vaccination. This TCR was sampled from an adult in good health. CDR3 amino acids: CASGPQEMNTEAFF. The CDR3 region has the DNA TGTGCCAGCGGACCACAGGAGATGAACACTGAAGCTTTCTTT.